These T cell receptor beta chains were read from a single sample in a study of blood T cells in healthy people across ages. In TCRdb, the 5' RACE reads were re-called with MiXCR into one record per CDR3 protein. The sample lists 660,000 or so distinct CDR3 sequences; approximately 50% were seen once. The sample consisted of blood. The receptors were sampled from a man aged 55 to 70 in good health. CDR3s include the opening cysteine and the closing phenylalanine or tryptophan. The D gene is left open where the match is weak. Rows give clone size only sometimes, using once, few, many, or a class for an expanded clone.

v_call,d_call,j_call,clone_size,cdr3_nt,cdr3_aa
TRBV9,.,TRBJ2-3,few,TGTGCCAGCAGCCCCGGCGGGGCTAGCACAGATACGCAGTATTTT,CASSPGGASTDTQYF
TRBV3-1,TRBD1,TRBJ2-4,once,TGTGCCAGCAGCCGTCGGGACAGGCCTCTAGCCAAAAACATTCAGTACTTC,CASSRRDRPLAKNIQYF
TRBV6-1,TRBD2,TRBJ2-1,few,TGTGCCAGCAGTGAGGTAGCGGGATACAATGAGCAGTTCTTC,CASSEVAGYNEQFF
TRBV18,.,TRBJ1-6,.,TGTGCCAGCTCACCAACGAGGGTCGATTCGCCCCTCCACTTT,CASSPTRVDSPLHF
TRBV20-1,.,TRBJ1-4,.,TGCAGTGCCGGGAGGTCGGCGGGGGATGAAAAACTGTTTTTT,CSAGRSAGDEKLFF
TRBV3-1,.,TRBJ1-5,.,TGTGCCAGCAGCCATGGGCCCCGCTCAGTCAATCAGCCCCAGCATTTT,CASSHGPRSVNQPQHF
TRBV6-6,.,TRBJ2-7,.,TGTGCCAGCAGTTACCCGGAACGGACCTACGAGCAGTACTTC,CASSYPERTYEQYF
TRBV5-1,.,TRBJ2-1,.,TGCGCCAGCGGACTGGACAGCTACAATGAGCAGTTCTTC,CASGLDSYNEQFF
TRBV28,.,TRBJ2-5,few,TGTGCCAGCAGTTTTCAACCGGGACACCAAGAGACCCAGTACTTC,CASSFQPGHQETQYF
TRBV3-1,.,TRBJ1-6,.,TGTGCCAGCAGCCCCGGGGGGGAGTCACCCCTCCACTTT,CASSPGGESPLHF
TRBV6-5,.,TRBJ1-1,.,TGTGCCAGCAGTGACAGGCGGAGAAGCACTGAAGCTTTCTTT,CASSDRRRSTEAFF
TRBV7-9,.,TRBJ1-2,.,TGTGCCAGCAACCGCCGTACCAGTAACTATGGCTACACCTTC,CASNRRTSNYGYTF
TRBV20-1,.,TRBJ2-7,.,TGCAGTGCTGCCATCACACTGCCCGTCCCCTCCTACGAGCAGTACTTC,CSAAITLPVPSYEQYF
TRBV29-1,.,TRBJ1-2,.,TGCAGCGTTGAGTGGGGGGGAGTGGGCTACACCTTC,CSVEWGGVGYTF
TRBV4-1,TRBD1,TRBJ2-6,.,TGCGCCAGCAGCCCCGGGACAGGGGTTTCTGGGGCCAACGTCCTGACTTTC,CASSPGTGVSGANVLTF
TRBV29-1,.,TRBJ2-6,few,TGCAGCGCCGCCCTGAGCTCTGGGGCCAACGTCCTGACTTTC,CSAALSSGANVLTF
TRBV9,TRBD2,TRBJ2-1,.,TGTGCCAGCAGCGTATTCTCAGGGCGGGGGGGTCATGAGCAGTTCTTC,CASSVFSGRGGHEQFF
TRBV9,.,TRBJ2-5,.,TGTGCCAGCAGCAGGGCGGGGCTGCAAGAGACCCAGTACTTC,CASSRAGLQETQYF
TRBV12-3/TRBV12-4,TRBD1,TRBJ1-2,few,TGTGCCAGCAGTCGACAGGGGACCTATGGCTACACCTTC,CASSRQGTYGYTF
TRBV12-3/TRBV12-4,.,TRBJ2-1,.,TGTGCCAGCAGTTTATATTTGGGGTTCGGGTACAATGAGCAGTTCTTC,CASSLYLGFGYNEQFF
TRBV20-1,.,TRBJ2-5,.,TGCAGTGCTAGTTACGCATCGGGCATCCACGAGACCCAGTACTTC,CSASYASGIHETQYF
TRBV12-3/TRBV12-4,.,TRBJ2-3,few,TGTGCCAGCAGTTTAGGGGTGCTCACAGATACGCAGTATTTT,CASSLGVLTDTQYF
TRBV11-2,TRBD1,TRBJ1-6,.,TGTGCCAGCAGCCGGGGGGCAGGGGGCGATAATTCACCCCTCCACTTT,CASSRGAGGDNSPLHF
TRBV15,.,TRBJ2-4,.,TGTGCCACCAGACCGAGGGACTTCAAAAACATTCAGTACTTC,CATRPRDFKNIQYF
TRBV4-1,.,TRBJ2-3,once,TGCGCCAGCAGCCAATTGGCGGGCCTAGGGGATACGCAGTATTTT,CASSQLAGLGDTQYF
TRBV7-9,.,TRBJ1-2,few,TGTGCCAGCAGCGCGAATCCCGGACAGACAACCTACTATGGCTACACCTTC,CASSANPGQTTYYGYTF
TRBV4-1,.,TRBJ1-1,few,TGCGCCAGCAGCCAAGAGGTCTTACAAACTGGGTTTGGGAACACTGAAGCTTTCTTT,CASSQEVLQTGFGNTEAFF
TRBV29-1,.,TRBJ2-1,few,TGCAGCGTTGATGTCCGGGACTACAATGAGCAGTTCTTC,CSVDVRDYNEQFF
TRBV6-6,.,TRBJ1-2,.,TGTGCCAGCAGTTACCTAGAAAGGGGGAACTATGGCTACACCTTC,CASSYLERGNYGYTF
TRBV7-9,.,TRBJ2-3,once,TGTGCCAGCAGTCACGACGAGGAGGAAGATACGCAGTATTTT,CASSHDEEEDTQYF
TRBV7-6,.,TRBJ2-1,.,TGTGCCAGCAGCTCTCTCGCGGGGATTTACAATGAGCAGTTCTTC,CASSSLAGIYNEQFF
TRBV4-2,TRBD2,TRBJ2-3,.,TGTGCCAGCAGCCAAGATGCGCTAGCGGGGGCCCGCACAGATACGCAGTATTTT,CASSQDALAGARTDTQYF
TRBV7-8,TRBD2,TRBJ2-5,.,TGTGCCAGCAGCCAGACGGCTAGCGGGGGAGAAGAGACCCAGTACTTC,CASSQTASGGEETQYF
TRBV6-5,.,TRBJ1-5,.,TGTGCCAGCAGTGCTGCCAGGTACAATCAGCCCCAGCATTTT,CASSAARYNQPQHF
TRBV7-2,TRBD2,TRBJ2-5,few,TGTGCCAGCAGCCCAGGGCCGCTAGCGGGGGGGATCAGATCCCAGTACTTC,CASSPGPLAGGIRSQYF
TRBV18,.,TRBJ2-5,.,TGTGCCAGCTCACCAGACTCAGGCCAAGAGACCCAGTACTTC,CASSPDSGQETQYF
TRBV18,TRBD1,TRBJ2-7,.,TGTGCCAGCTCCCTGGGGACAGGGGACTTCTACGAGCAGTACTTC,CASSLGTGDFYEQYF
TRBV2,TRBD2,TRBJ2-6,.,TGTGCCAGCAGTTTAAAGGCGGGAGCCTCTGGGGCCAACGTCCTGACTTTC,CASSLKAGASGANVLTF
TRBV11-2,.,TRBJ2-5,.,TGTGCCAGCAGCTTAGCCGCGAGGGCCCAGTACTTC,CASSLAARAQYF
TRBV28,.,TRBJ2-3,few,TGTGCCAGCACCCTGTCCGAGGGGTTGTCCGCAGATACGCAGTATTTT,CASTLSEGLSADTQYF
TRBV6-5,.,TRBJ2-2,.,TGTGCCAGCAAACCCTTAAACTTGAACACCGGGGAGCTGTTTTTT,CASKPLNLNTGELFF
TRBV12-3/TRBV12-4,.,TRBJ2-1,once,TGTGCCAGCAGTTACAGGGCCCTAGGCAATGAGCAGTTCTTC,CASSYRALGNEQFF
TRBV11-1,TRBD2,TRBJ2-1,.,TGTGCCAGCAGCTTAGGTTTTCCAGCGGGAGGGGATGAGCAGTTCTTC,CASSLGFPAGGDEQFF
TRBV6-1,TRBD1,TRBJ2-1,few,TGTGCCAGCAGGCGACAGGGGGACAATGAGCAGTTCTTC,CASRRQGDNEQFF
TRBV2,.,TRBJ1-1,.,TGTGCCAGCATTATGGAAGGGGAGGGCACTGAAGCTTTCTTT,CASIMEGEGTEAFF
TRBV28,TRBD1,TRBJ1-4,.,TGTGCCAGCAAGATTGCAGGGGGTGAAAAACTGTTTTTT,CASKIAGGEKLFF
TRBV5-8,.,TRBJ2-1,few,TGTGCCAGCAGGACAGTGGGCCCTAATTACAATGAGCAGTTCTTC,CASRTVGPNYNEQFF
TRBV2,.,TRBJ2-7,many,TGTGCCAGCAGTTGGGCTACCTACGAGCAGTACTTC,CASSWATYEQYF
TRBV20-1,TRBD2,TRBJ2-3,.,TGCAGTGCTCTGACCCCCGGGAGGCCAGATACGCAGTATTTT,CSALTPGRPDTQYF
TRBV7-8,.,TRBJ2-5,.,TGTGCCAGCAGCTTAGCGCACACAGGACGACAAGAGACCCAGTACTTC,CASSLAHTGRQETQYF
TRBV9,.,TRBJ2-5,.,TGTGCCAGCAGCGCACGTCCTTCCTACAATGAGCAGTACTTC,CASSARPSYNEQYF
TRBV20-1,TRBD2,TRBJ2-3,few,TGCAGTGCGAGGGAGGGGATTGGTACGCAGTATTTT,CSAREGIGTQYF
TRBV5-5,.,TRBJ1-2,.,TGTGCCAGCAGCTTGGGGACAGCTTCTTATGGCTACACCTTC,CASSLGTASYGYTF
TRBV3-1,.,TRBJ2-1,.,TGTGCCAGCAGCCAAGCTCCAGAATACTACAATGAGCAGTTCTTC,CASSQAPEYYNEQFF
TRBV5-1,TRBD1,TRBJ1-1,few,TGCGCCAGCAGCTTTACAGGGGGTGAAGCTTTCTTT,CASSFTGGEAFF
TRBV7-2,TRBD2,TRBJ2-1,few,TGTGCCAGCAGCCGACTAGCGGGGGACACGTACAATGAGCAGTTCTTC,CASSRLAGDTYNEQFF
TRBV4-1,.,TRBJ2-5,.,TGCGCCAGCAGCCAGGGGCAGGCCATCAGGGAGACCCAGTACTTC,CASSQGQAIRETQYF
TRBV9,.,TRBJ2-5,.,TGTGCCAGCAGCCCCCGACCCGAGCGCGGCGGCAGGGGAGAGACCCAGTACTTC,CASSPRPERGGRGETQYF